A single sample gave rise to the 27 T cell receptor beta chains below, sequenced in a study of Ad26.COV2.S vaccination and SARS-CoV-2 variants. Data came from immunoSEQ multiplex PCR; TCRdb stores just in-frame clones and leaves some out. The sample lists approximately 150,000 clones, approximately 90% seen once, with less than 6% in the top ten. This material consisted of peripheral blood, taken after recovery from COVID-19. Every receptor here comes from a human donor who had recovered from COVID-19.

The genes are TRBV20-1 and TRBJ1-2, with D possibly matching TRBD1 (6 bases). Germline lookup yields CDR1 DFQATT and CDR2 SNEGSKA (reference sequence). The CDR3 sequence is 11 residues long. V gave up 5 bases and J gave up 7 bases, with 11 bases separating them. The CDR3 reads CSAQGWVGYTF. The CDR3 DNA sequence: TGCAGTGCTCAGGGGTGGGTTGGCTACACCTTC.

This chain links TRBV4-3 with TRBJ2-7; D tentatively fits TRBD1 or TRBD2 (6 bases each). Germline CDR1 LGHNA, CDR2 YSLEER. The CDR3 is 15 residues long. The V end lost 1 base, the J end lost 4 bases, and 14 bases lay between the germline ends. DNA for the CDR3: TGCGCCAGCAGCCAAGTAGTCGGGGGCCTTTACGAGCAGTACTTC. It translates to CASSQVVGGLYEQYF.

This rearrangement joins TRBV5-1 to TRBJ1-6, with a possible D match to TRBD1 (5 bases). Trimming shortened V by 4 bases and J by 9 bases, and 17 bases separated the two germline ends. The CDR3 is 15 amino acids. Germline CDR1 reads SGHRS; CDR2 reads YFSETQ. CDR3: CASSGVEGSGSPLHF. The CDR3 bases are TGCGCCAGCAGCGGGGTTGAGGGGAGCGGTTCACCCCTCCACTTT. Variable domain in full (rest from reference TRBV5-1 and TRBJ1-6): KAGVTQTPRYLIKTRGQQVTLSCSPISGHRSVSWYQQTPGQGLQFLFEYFSETQRNKGNFPGRFSGRQFSNSRSEMNVSTLELGDSALYLCASSGVEGSGSPLHFGNGTRLTVT.

CDR3 loop: CSVAGLSRNTIYF. CDR3 in DNA: TGCAGCGTTGCCGGACTGTCCAGAAACACCATATATTTT. The chain combines TRBV29-1 with TRBJ1-3; no clear D. The V gene's germline CDR1 is SQVTM and CDR2 ANQGSEA. The V gene lost 4 bases and the J gene lost 5 bases, with 12 bases spanning the gap. The CDR3 sequence is 13 residues long.

The genes are TRBV20-1 and TRBJ2-7, with 10 bases lining up with TRBD2. The CDR3 runs to 14 residues. CDR1 and CDR2 (germline): DFQATT, SNEGSKA (reference sequence). After removal of 3 bases from V and 3 bases from J, the junction contained 5 bases not matched to a gene. The CDR3 DNA reads TGCAGTGCTAGTGCTAGCGGGGGAATCTACGAGCAGTACTTC. This encodes CSASASGGIYEQYF.

In this sample, this clone turned up a few times. The chain couples TRBV7-6 to TRBJ1-6; D is unresolved. The length of the CDR3 is 13 residues. Trimming pared 2 bases from V and 1 base from J, leaving 0 bases between. CDR1 is SGHVS, CDR2 FNYEAQ, per germline. CDR3 in amino acids: CASSLSYNSPLHF. CDR3 bases: TGTGCCAGCAGCTTATCCTATAATTCACCCCTCCACTTT. Variable domain in full (rest from reference TRBV7-6 and TRBJ1-6): GAGVSQSPRYKVTKRGQDVALRCDPISGHVSLYWYRQALGQGPEFLTYFNYEAQQDKSGLPNDRFSAERPEGSISTLTIQRTEQRDSAMYRCASSLSYNSPLHFGNGTRLTVT.

The rearrangement links TRBV12-5 to TRBJ2-5, with D possibly being TRBD1 or TRBD2 (5 bases each). The CDR3 extends over 17 amino acids. Trimming took 1 base from V and 4 from J, leaving 19 bases between them. The germline gives CDR1 LGHNT, CDR2 FRNRAP. Written as DNA, the CDR3 is TGTGCTAGTGGTTTGGGCACCGGGACCCCGGTGGGAGAGACCCAGTACTTC. Protein: CASGLGTGTPVGETQYF.

The rearrangement uses TRBV2 and TRBJ1-6; no firm D call. The germline CDR1 and CDR2 sequences are SNHLY and FYNNEI. The CDR3 runs 16 residues. Between the trimmed V and J ends, which lost 6 bases and 4 bases, there was a span of 16 bases. The CDR3 DNA is TGTGCCAGCAGAGCCCGACACGAACAATATAATTCACCCCTCCACTTT. It encodes CASRARHEQYNSPLHF.

In its sample, this clone was seen once. The rearrangement links TRBV7-2 to TRBJ2-6; D gene unclear. Germline assignment: CDR1 SGHTA and CDR2 FQGNSA. The CDR3 consists of 16 residues. Trimming cost V 4 bases and J 4 bases, with 14 bases left between them. For the CDR3, the DNA is TGTGCCAGCAGCTCTTCCACAGCGCCCGGGGCCAACGTCCTGACTTTC. As protein: CASSSSTAPGANVLTF. Supplemented by reference TRBV7-2 and TRBJ2-6, the full variable domain reads GAGVSQSPSNKVTEKGKDVELRCDPISGHTALYWYRQSLGQGLEFLIYFQGNSAPDKSGLPSDRFSAERTGGSVSTLTIQRTQQEDSAVYLCASSSSTAPGANVLTFGAGSRLTVL.

The rearrangement uses TRBV4-3 and TRBJ2-1; D is unclear. The CDR3 sequence is 13 residues long. V lost 3 bases and J 6 bases, leaving 9 bases between the germline ends. CDR1 is LGHNA and CDR2 is YSLEER in the germline V gene. This CDR3 is CASSQVESNEQFF. The CDR3 DNA reads as TGCGCCAGCAGCCAGGTAGAGAGCAATGAGCAGTTCTTC.

For this clone: Its ends do not fully match the called genes, so a read error is possible. The chain carries TRBV19 and TRBJ1-4; D uncertain. The CDR3 is 11 residues long. The germline V gene has CDR1 LNHDA and CDR2 SQIVND (reference sequence). Written as DNA, the CDR3 is TGTGCCAGTAGGGGTAATGGAAAACTGTTTTTT. This gives the protein CASRGNGKLFF.

The chain employs TRBV27 and TRBJ2-2; TRBD2 matches 7 bases. The CDR3 spans 14 residues. Per the germline V gene, CDR1 is MNHEY and CDR2 is SMNVEV (reference sequence). V lost 5 bases to trimming and J lost 5 bases; unmatched junction nucleotides: 5. The CDR3 nucleotides are TGTGCCAGCAGTCAGGGACTACTTACCGGGGAGCTGTTTTTT. The encoded protein is CASSQGLLTGELFF.

The genes are TRBV13 and TRBJ2-1; D assignment may be TRBD1 or TRBD2 (5 bases each). This CDR3 region has 12 residues. Germline values: CDR1 PRHDT, CDR2 FYEKMQ (reference sequence). V lost 8 bases, J lost 4 bases, and 9 bases lay in between. The CDR3 sequence is CASRDGYNEQFF. CDR3 DNA: TGTGCCAGCCGGGACGGTTACAATGAGCAGTTCTTC.

This clone showed up just once. Other DNA sequences in this sample translate to the same CDR3. The chain employs TRBV19 and TRBJ1-5; D is undetermined. This CDR3 spans 12 amino acids. Deletions cut 6 bases from V and 4 bases from J, with 7 bases between. Germline values: CDR1 LNHDA, CDR2 SQIVND (reference sequence). The CDR3 sequence is CASRQGNQPQHF. The CDR3 DNA follows: TGTGCCAGTAGACAAGGGAATCAGCCCCAGCATTTT.

The V call is TRBV29-1, the J call TRBJ1-2, with a possible D match to TRBD1 (5 bases). Per germline, CDR1 SQVTM and CDR2 ANQGSEA. V was cut by 5 bases and J by 4 bases, with 14 bases left in between. CDR3 length: 13 amino acids. CDR3 loop: CSVTGDGVYGYTF. CDR3 DNA sequence: TGCAGCGTTACGGGGGACGGTGTCTATGGCTACACCTTC.

In its sample, this clone was seen once. The gene calls are TRBV7-9 and TRBJ2-7; D is perhaps TRBD1 (5 bases). With 8 bases removed from V and 4 bases from J, the gap between germline ends came to 9 bases. The CDR3 runs to 11 residues. Germline V CDR1 and CDR2: SEHNR, FQNEAQ (reference sequence). The chain's CDR3 is CASGDSYEQYF. Here the CDR3 DNA reads TGTGCCAGCGGTGACAGTTACGAGCAGTACTTC. The full variable domain, completed using reference TRBV7-9 and TRBJ2-7, is DTGVSQNPRHKITKRGQNVTFRCDPISEHNRLYWYRQTLGQGPEFLTYFQNEAQLEKSRLLSDRFSAERPKGSFSTLEIQRTEQGDSAMYLCASGDSYEQYFGPGTRLTVT.

The V gene is TRBV5-5, the J gene TRBJ2-5; D is unclear. Per the germline V gene, CDR1 is SGHKS and CDR2 is YYEKEE (reference sequence). The V and J ends lost 0 bases and 6 bases respectively, with 6 bases between them. CDR3 size: 12 residues. The CDR3 reads CASSLEWKTQYF. CDR3 in DNA: TGTGCCAGCAGCTTGGAGTGGAAGACCCAGTACTTC.

Only a few counts were recorded for this clone. The chain has TRBV30 and TRBJ1-5; D not resolved. V lost 2 bases and J 0 bases, leaving 8 bases between the germline ends. This CDR3 has 14 amino acids. Germline CDR1 GTSNPN, CDR2 SVGIG (reference sequence). The CDR3 loop is CAWSLGISNQPQHF. For the CDR3, the DNA is TGTGCCTGGAGTCTAGGGATTAGCAATCAGCCCCAGCATTTT.

This clone was found once. The CDR3 DNA is TGTGCCTCTTCAAAACAGGGGAGCGCTGAAGCTTTCTTT. It specifies CASSKQGSAEAFF. V gene TRBV30 combines with J gene TRBJ1-1; 7 bases fit TRBD1. Germline assignment: CDR1 GTSNPN and CDR2 SVGIG (reference sequence). The CDR3 runs to 13 residues. Trimming took 7 bases from V and 6 from J; bases not matched to a gene: 11.

V gene TRBV13 combines with J gene TRBJ1-1, with D tentatively TRBD1 (6 bases). The length of the CDR3 is 13 residues. V was trimmed by 3 bases and J by 3 bases, leaving 8 bases between them. Germline V lookup: CDR1 PRHDT, CDR2 FYEKMQ (reference sequence). CDR3 in DNA: TGTGCCAGCAGCTTGAGGGGGTACACTGAAGCTTTCTTT. Its translation is CASSLRGYTEAFF.

This chain joins TRBV25-1 and TRBJ2-3; the D is unclear. The CDR3 has 12 residues. CDR1 and CDR2 from the germline V gene are MGHDK and SYGVNS. With 4 bases removed from V and 5 bases from J, the gap between germline ends came to 7 bases. The CDR3 region is CASSGPIDTQYF. CDR3 sequence (DNA): TGTGCCAGCAGTGGGCCCATAGATACGCAGTATTTT.

The chain combines TRBV19 with TRBJ2-6, with a tentative D call TRBD1 (5 bases). Looked up from germline, CDR1 is LNHDA and CDR2 is SQIVND (reference sequence). The CDR3 length is 13 residues. Trimming removed 7 bases at V and 1 base at J, with 5 bases between. The CDR3 nucleotides are TGTGCCAGTACAGGGTCTGGGGCCAACGTCCTGACTTTC. Its translation is CASTGSGANVLTF. Full variable domain (rest looked up from reference TRBV19 and TRBJ2-6): DGGITQSPKYLFRKEGQNVTLSCEQNLNHDAMYWYRQDPGQGLRLIYYSQIVNDFQKGDIAEGYSVSREKKESFPLTVTSAQKNPTAFYLCASTGSGANVLTFGAGSRLTVL.

The chain couples TRBV28 to TRBJ2-6, with TRBD1 matching 9 bases. The CDR3 totals 15 residues. In germline, CDR1 is MDHEN, CDR2 SYDVKM. The J segment lost 0 bases and the V segment lost 6 bases, leaving 0 bases of the junction unmatched. CDR3 DNA sequence: TGTGCCAGCAGGACAGGGGGCTCTGGGGCCAACGTCCTGACTTTC. This codes for CASRTGGSGANVLTF.

The genes are TRBV4-1 and TRBJ2-3, with D possibly called TRBD1 or TRBD2 (6 bases each). V lost 3 bases, J lost 2 bases, and 12 bases lay in between. Germline V gene data show CDR1 as MGHRA and CDR2 as YSYEKL. The length of the CDR3 is 15 residues. The CDR3 reads CASSHGGRDTDTQYF. The CDR3 DNA is TGCGCCAGCAGCCACGGGGGCCGCGACACAGATACGCAGTATTTT.

The chain uses TRBV28 and TRBJ1-5; D call uncertain. Germline assignment: CDR1 MDHEN and CDR2 SYDVKM. The CDR3 covers 12 residues. V lost 4 bases and J lost 7, with 8 bases in between. In DNA form, the CDR3 reads TGTGCCAGCAGTTCCTGGCAGCAGCCCCAGCATTTT. This translates into CASSSWQQPQHF.

This sequence joins TRBV29-1 and TRBJ2-2; D possibly corresponds to TRBD2 (5 bases). CDR3 length: 16 amino acids. V lost 6 bases and J lost 0, with 17 bases in between. Germline V gene lookup returns CDR1 SQVTM and CDR2 ANQGSEA. In DNA, the CDR3 is TGCAGCGTAAGTGGGATTGAGGGTCCGAACACCGGGGAGCTGTTTTTT. Translated: CSVSGIEGPNTGELFF.

This clone showed up just once. The chain uses TRBV2 and TRBJ2-6; the D is unclear. Germline-derived CDR1 and CDR2 are SNHLY and FYNNEI. CDR3 size: 13 residues. The germline V and J ends were trimmed by 6 bases and 0 bases, with 3 bases remaining between them. CDR3 DNA: TGTGCCAGCAGGGTCTCTGGGGCCAACGTCCTGACTTTC. Amino acids: CASRVSGANVLTF.